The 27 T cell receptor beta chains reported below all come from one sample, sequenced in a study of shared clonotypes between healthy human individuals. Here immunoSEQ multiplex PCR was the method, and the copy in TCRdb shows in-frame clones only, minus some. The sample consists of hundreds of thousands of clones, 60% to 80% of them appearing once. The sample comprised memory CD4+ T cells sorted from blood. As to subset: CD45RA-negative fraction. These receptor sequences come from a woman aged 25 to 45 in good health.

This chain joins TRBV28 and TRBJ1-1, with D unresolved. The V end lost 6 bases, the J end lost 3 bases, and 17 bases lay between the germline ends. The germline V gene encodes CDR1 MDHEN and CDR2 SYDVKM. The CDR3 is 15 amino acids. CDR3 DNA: TGTGCCAGCAGCCCACCCCGGGGAGTATACACTGAAGCTTTCTTT. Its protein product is CASSPPRGVYTEAFF. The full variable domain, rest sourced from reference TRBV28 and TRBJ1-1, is DVKVTQSSRYLVKRTGEKVFLECVQDMDHENMFWYRQDPGLGLRLIYFSYDVKMKEKGDIPEGYSVSREKKERFSLILESASTNQTSMYLCASSPPRGVYTEAFFGQGTRLTVV.

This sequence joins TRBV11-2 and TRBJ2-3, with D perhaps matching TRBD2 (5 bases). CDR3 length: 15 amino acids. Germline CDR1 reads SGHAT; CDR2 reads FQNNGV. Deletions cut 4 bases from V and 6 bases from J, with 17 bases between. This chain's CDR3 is CASSSVTEGRDTQYF. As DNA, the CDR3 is TGTGCCAGCAGCTCGGTTACCGAGGGTCGGGATACGCAGTATTTT.

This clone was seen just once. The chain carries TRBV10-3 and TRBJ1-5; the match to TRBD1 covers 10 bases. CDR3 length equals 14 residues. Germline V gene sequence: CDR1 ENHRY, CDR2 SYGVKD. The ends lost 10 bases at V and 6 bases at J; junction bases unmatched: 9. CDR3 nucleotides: TGTGCCACTGGGACAGGGGAATCGGGTCAGCCCCAGCATTTT. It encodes CATGTGESGQPQHF.

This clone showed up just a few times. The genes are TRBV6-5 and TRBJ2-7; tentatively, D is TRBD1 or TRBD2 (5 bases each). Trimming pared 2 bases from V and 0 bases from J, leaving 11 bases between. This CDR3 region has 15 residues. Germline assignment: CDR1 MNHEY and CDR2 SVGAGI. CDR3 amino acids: CASSYGGRRSYEQYF. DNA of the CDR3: TGTGCCAGCAGTTACGGGGGACGTCGCTCCTACGAGCAGTACTTC.

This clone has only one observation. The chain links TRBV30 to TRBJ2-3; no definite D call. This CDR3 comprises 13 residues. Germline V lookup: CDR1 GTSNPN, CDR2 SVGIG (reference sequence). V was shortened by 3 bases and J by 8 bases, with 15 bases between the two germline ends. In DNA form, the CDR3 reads TGTGCCTGGAGCTCCTCAGCGAGTGCTACGCAGTATTTT. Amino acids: CAWSSSASATQYF.

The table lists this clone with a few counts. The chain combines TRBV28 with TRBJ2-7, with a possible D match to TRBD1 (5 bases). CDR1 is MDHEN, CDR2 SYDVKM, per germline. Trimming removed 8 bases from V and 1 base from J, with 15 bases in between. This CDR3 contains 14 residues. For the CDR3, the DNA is TGTGCCAGCCAGTTCTCCAGGACATCCTACGAGCAGTACTTC. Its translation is CASQFSRTSYEQYF. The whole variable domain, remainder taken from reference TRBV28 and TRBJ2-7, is DVKVTQSSRYLVKRTGEKVFLECVQDMDHENMFWYRQDPGLGLRLIYFSYDVKMKEKGDIPEGYSVSREKKERFSLILESASTNQTSMYLCASQFSRTSYEQYFGPGTRLTVT.

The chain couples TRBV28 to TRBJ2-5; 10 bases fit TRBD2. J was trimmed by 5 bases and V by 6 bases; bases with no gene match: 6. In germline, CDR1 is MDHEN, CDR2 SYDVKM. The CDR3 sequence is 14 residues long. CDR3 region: CASSVAGGGETQYF. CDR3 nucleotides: TGTGCCAGCAGCGTAGCGGGAGGAGGTGAGACCCAGTACTTC.

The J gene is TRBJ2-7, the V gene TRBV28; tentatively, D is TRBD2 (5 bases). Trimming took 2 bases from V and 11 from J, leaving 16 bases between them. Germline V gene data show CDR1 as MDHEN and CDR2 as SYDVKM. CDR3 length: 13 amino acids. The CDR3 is CASSLISWEIKYF. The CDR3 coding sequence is TGTGCCAGCAGTTTAATTTCGTGGGAGATAAAGTACTTC.

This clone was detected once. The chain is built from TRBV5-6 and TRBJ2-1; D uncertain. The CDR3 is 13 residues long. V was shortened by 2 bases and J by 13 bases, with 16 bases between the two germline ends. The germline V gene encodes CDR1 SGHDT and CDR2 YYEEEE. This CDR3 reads CASSFSGVGDQFF. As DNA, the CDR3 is TGTGCCAGCAGCTTTAGTGGTGTGGGTGACCAGTTCTTC.

CDR3 sequence: CASSDQMTGAYGYTF. The CDR3 nucleotides are TGTGCCAGCAGTGACCAGATGACAGGGGCCTATGGCTACACCTTC. V is TRBV6-1 and J is TRBJ1-2; 8 bases align to TRBD1. The trim removed 3 bases at V and 4 bases at J, leaving 7 bases unmatched. The germline V gene encodes CDR1 MNHNS and CDR2 SASEGT. The CDR3 has 15 amino acids.

The CDR3 region is CASSRGRLAPYEQYF. For the CDR3, the DNA is TGCGCCAGCAGCCGAGGACGGCTTGCTCCCTACGAGCAGTACTTC. This chain connects TRBV4-1 to TRBJ2-7; no definite D call. The CDR3 runs to 15 residues. Trimming took 4 bases from V and 2 from J, leaving 15 bases between them. Per the germline V gene, CDR1 is MGHRA and CDR2 is YSYEKL.

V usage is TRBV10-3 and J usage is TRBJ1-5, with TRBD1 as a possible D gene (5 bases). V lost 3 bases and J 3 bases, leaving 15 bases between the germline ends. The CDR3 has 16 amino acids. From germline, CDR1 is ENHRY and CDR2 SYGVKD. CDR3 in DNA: TGTGCCATCAGTGACGGCGGGGCAGTAAACAATCAGCCCCAGCATTTT. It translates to CAISDGGAVNNQPQHF.

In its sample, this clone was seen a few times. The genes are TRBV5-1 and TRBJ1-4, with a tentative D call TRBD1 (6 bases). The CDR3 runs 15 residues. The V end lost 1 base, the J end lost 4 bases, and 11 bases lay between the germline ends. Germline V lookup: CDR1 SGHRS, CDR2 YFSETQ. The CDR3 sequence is CASSLSGGGNEKLFF. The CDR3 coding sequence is TGCGCCAGCAGCTTGAGTGGAGGGGGTAATGAAAAACTGTTTTTT.

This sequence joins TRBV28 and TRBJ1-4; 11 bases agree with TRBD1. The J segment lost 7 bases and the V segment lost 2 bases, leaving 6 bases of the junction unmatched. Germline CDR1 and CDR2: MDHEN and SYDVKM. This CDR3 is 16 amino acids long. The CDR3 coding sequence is TGTGCCAGCAGTTTAGGTGGACAGGGGGCCGGTGAAAAACTGTTTTTT. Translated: CASSLGGQGAGEKLFF. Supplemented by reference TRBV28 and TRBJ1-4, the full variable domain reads DVKVTQSSRYLVKRTGEKVFLECVQDMDHENMFWYRQDPGLGLRLIYFSYDVKMKEKGDIPEGYSVSREKKERFSLILESASTNQTSMYLCASSLGGQGAGEKLFFGSGTQLSVL.

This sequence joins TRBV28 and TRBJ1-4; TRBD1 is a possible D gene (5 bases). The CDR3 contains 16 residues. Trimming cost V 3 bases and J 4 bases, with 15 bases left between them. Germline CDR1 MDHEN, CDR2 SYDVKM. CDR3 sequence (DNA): TGTGCCAGCAGTTTTCAGGGTACTTTAAGTAATGAAAAACTGTTTTTT. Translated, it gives CASSFQGTLSNEKLFF.

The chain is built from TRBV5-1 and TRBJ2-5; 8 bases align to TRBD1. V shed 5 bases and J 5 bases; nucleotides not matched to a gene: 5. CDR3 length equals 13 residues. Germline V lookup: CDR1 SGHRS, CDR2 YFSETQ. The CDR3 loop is CASRDREDETQYF. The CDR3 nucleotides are TGCGCCAGCAGGGACAGGGAAGACGAGACCCAGTACTTC.

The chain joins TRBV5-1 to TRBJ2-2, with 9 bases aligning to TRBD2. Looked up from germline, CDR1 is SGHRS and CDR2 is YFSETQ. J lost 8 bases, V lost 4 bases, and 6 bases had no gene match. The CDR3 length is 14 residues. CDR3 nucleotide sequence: TGCGCCAGCAGCAAAGGGACTAGCAAGGGGGAGCTGTTTTTT. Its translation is CASSKGTSKGELFF.

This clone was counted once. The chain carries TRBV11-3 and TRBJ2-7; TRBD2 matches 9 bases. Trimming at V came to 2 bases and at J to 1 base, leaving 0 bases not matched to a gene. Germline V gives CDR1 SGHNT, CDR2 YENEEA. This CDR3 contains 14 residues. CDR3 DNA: TGTGCCAGCAGCTTAACTAGCGGGTCCTACGAGCAGTACTTC. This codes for CASSLTSGSYEQYF.

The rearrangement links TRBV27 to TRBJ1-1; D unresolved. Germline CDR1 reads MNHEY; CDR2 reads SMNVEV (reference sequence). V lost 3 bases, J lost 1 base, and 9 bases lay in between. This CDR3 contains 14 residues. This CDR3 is CASSFRNRNTEAFF. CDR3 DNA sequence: TGTGCCAGCAGTTTCCGGAATCGGAACACTGAAGCTTTCTTT.

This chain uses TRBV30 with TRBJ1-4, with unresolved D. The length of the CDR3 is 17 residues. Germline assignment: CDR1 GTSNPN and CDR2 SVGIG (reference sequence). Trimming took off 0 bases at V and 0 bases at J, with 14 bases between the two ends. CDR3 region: CAWSVGSGYATNEKLFF. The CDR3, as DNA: TGTGCCTGGAGTGTGGGGAGTGGGTATGCAACTAATGAAAAACTGTTTTTT.

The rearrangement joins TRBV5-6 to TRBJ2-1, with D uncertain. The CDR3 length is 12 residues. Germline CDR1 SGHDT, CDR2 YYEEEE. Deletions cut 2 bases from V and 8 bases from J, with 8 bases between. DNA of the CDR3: TGTGCCAGCAGCTTCAGCCGGGATGAGCAGTTCTTC. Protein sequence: CASSFSRDEQFF. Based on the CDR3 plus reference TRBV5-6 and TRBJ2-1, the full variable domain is DAGVTQSPTHLIKTRGQQVTLRCSPKSGHDTVSWYQQALGQGPQFIFQYYEEEERQRGNFPDRFSGHQFPNYSSELNVNALLLGDSALYLCASSFSRDEQFFGPGTRLTVL.

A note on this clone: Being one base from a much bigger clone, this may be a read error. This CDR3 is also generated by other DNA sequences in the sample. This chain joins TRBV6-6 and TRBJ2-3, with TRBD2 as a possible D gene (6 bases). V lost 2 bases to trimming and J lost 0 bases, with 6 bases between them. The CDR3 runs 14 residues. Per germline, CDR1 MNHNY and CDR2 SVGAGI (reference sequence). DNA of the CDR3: TGTGCCAGCAGTTACGGGAGGAGCACAGATACGCAGTATTTT. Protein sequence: CASSYGRSTDTQYF.

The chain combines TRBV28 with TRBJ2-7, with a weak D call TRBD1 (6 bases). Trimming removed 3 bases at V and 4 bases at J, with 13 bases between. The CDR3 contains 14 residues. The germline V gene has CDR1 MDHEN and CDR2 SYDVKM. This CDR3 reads CASSFAGQPYEQYF. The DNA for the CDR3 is TGTGCCAGCAGTTTTGCCGGACAGCCTTACGAGCAGTACTTC.

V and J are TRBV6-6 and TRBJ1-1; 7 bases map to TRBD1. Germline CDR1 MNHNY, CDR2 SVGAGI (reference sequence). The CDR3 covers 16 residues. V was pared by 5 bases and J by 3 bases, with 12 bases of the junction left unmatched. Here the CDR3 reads CASSTQGLGLDTEAFF. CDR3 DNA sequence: TGTGCCAGCAGTACACAGGGGTTGGGTCTTGACACTGAAGCTTTCTTT.

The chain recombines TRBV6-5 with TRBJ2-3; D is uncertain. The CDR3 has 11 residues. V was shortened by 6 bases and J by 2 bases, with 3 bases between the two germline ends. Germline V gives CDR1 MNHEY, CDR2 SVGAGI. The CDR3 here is CASSHTDTQYF. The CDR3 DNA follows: TGTGCCAGCAGCCACACAGATACGCAGTATTTT.

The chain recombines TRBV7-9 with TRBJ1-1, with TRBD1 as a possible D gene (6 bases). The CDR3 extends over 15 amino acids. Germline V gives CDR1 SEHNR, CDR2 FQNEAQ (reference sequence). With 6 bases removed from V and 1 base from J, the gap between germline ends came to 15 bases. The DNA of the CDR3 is TGTGCCAGCAGTCCCGAGGGGGGCAGGAACACTGAAGCTTTCTTT. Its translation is CASSPEGGRNTEAFF.

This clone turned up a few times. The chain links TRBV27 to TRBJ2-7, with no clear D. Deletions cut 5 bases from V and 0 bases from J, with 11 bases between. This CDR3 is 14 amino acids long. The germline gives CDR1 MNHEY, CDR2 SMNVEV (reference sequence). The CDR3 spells CASSIQRFSYEQYF. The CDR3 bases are TGTGCCAGCAGTATACAGAGGTTCTCCTACGAGCAGTACTTC.